This T cell receptor beta chain came from a study of shared clonotypes between healthy human individuals. CDR3 length equals 14 residues. From germline, CDR1 is MNHEY and CDR2 SMNVEV (reference sequence). V gave up 1 base and J gave up 7 bases, with 10 bases separating them. The data were produced by immunoSEQ multiplex PCR, yet TCRdb's version contains in-frame clones alone and is incomplete. The sample records 450,000 to 500,000 clones, 65% to 85% being singletons. This clone occurred a few times. Sequenced material: PBMCs. The source is a woman in her thirties or forties in good health. Some clones in this sample may be carry-over from other donors' samples. J is TRBJ1-4 and V is TRBV27; the D gene is possibly TRBD1 (5 bases). The CDR3 is CASSLFGGGEKLFF. For the CDR3, the DNA is TGTGCCAGCAGTTTATTCGGGGGAGGTGAAAAACTGTTTTTT.